These 10 T cell receptor beta chains were sequenced from one sample in a study of cytotoxic CD8 clonotypes in ibrutinib-treated CLL. The assay was immunoSEQ multiplex PCR, and TCRdb's table has in-frame clones only and misses some. Counted here are roughly 36,000 clones, roughly three quarters occurring once; the ten biggest clones make up 25% to 30%. This specimen was PBMCs, taken before ibrutinib treatment. Receptor source: a human donor with chronic lymphocytic leukemia.

The V call is TRBV11-1, the J call TRBJ2-5, with TRBD2 as a possible D gene (5 bases). CDR3 length: 13 residues. Germline V CDR1 and CDR2: SGHAT, FQDESV (reference sequence). V shed 7 bases and J shed 4 bases, with 13 bases lying between them. The chain's CDR3 is CASNEGHGETQYF. The CDR3 nucleotides read TGTGCCAGCAACGAGGGCCACGGAGAGACCCAGTACTTC.

The rearrangement uses TRBV27 and TRBJ2-1; 9 bases line up with TRBD1. The trim removed 5 bases at V and 7 bases at J, leaving 12 bases unmatched. CDR3 length: 16 residues. Germline CDR1 is MNHEY and CDR2 is SMNVEV (reference sequence). CDR3 sequence: CASSERPGQGWNEQFF. The DNA of the CDR3 is TGTGCCAGCAGTGAACGCCCGGGACAGGGCTGGAATGAGCAGTTCTTC.

The rearrangement uses TRBV18 and TRBJ2-7, with TRBD2 matching 12 bases. The CDR3 loop spans 16 amino acids. The V gene's germline CDR1 is KGHSH and CDR2 LQKENI. The J segment lost 7 bases and the V segment lost 4 bases, leaving 11 bases of the junction unmatched. The CDR3 sequence is CASSRPTLAGGQEQYF. The CDR3 region has the DNA TGTGCCAGCTCACGGCCCACCCTAGCGGGAGGGCAGGAGCAGTACTTC. The full variable domain, in which reference TRBV18 and TRBJ2-7 provide the parts outside the CDR3, is NAGVMQNPRHLVRRRGQEARLRCSPMKGHSHVYWYRQLPEEGLKFMVYLQKENIIDESGMPKERFSAEFPKEGPSILRIQQVVRGDSAAYFCASSRPTLAGGQEQYFGPGTRLTVT.

The chain is built from TRBV5-1 and TRBJ2-7; no reliable D call. V was clipped by 1 base and J by 5 bases, with 7 bases between them. The germline V gene has CDR1 SGHRS and CDR2 YFSETQ. The CDR3 sequence is 12 residues long. The DNA of the CDR3 is TGCGCCAGCAGCTTGCTTTTTGACGAGCAGTACTTC. This codes for CASSLLFDEQYF.

V is TRBV6-6 and J is TRBJ1-2; 9 bases are a match to TRBD1. The germline gives CDR1 MNHNY, CDR2 SVGAGI (reference sequence). The CDR3 extends over 15 amino acids. The ends lost 6 bases at V and 7 bases at J; junction bases unmatched: 12. In DNA form, the CDR3 reads TGTGCCAGCAGAGATGAACAGGGGGCGAGTCTTGGCTACACCTTC. Its translation is CASRDEQGASLGYTF.

In its sample, this clone was seen once. The chain's CDR3 is CASSDRGRFSYEQYF. CDR3 DNA: TGCGCCAGCAGTGACAGGGGGCGTTTTTCCTACGAGCAGTACTTC. The chain uses TRBV5-1 and TRBJ2-7, with 10 bases that match TRBD1. Germline V lookup: CDR1 SGHRS, CDR2 YFSETQ. The ends lost 5 bases at V and 1 base at J; junction bases unmatched: 6. This CDR3 comprises 15 residues.

This clone was found a few times. The CDR3 nucleotides read TGTGCCAGCAGGCCTCCAGGGGGCCAAGCTTTCTTT. As protein: CASRPPGGQAFF. The rearrangement joins TRBV6-5 to TRBJ1-1, with TRBD1 identical over 8 bases. CDR1 and CDR2 from the germline V gene are MNHEY and SVGAGI. Germline trimming cut 6 bases from V and 9 bases from J; bases unmatched to any gene: 6. This CDR3 is 12 amino acids long.

The CDR3 DNA reads TGCGCCAGCAGCTTGCCCGGAGACAGGGGGCAGTTCTTC. Encoded protein: CASSLPGDRGQFF. The gene calls are TRBV5-1 and TRBJ2-1; 8 nucleotides match TRBD1. The CDR3 has 13 residues. The V gene's germline CDR1 is SGHRS and CDR2 YFSETQ. With 1 base clipped from V and 12 bases from J, the junction kept 6 bases outside the gene matches.

The chain links TRBV9 to TRBJ2-5; TRBD1 might be the D (5 bases). The germline V gene encodes CDR1 SGDLS and CDR2 YYNGEE. The CDR3 runs 13 residues. Deletions cut 3 bases from V and 5 bases from J, with 11 bases between. The CDR3 bases are TGTGCCAGCAGCGCCTTTTCAGGGGAGACCCAGTACTTC. Protein product: CASSAFSGETQYF. The variable domain in full, with the rest retrieved from reference TRBV9 and TRBJ2-5, is DSGVTQTPKHLITATGQRVTLRCSPRSGDLSVYWYQQSLDQGLQFLIQYYNGEERAKGNILERFSAQQFPDLHSELNLSSLELGDSALYFCASSAFSGETQYFGPGTRLLVL.

This clone was observed a handful of times. The J gene is TRBJ2-7, the V gene TRBV18, with TRBD1 as a possible D gene (6 bases). This CDR3 is 14 amino acids long. Trimming took off 3 bases at V and 6 bases at J, with 15 bases between the two ends. Per the germline V gene, CDR1 is KGHSH and CDR2 is LQKENI. CDR3 in amino acids: CASSPGTQGPEQYF. The CDR3 region has the DNA TGTGCCAGCTCACCTGGCACACAGGGTCCCGAGCAGTACTTC.